One and the same sample provided the 30 T cell receptor beta chains below, sequenced in a study of blood T cell repertoires in COVID-19. Clones were sequenced by immunoSEQ multiplex PCR, and TCRdb holds only the in-frame ones, with some missing. Altogether 120,000 to 150,000 clones are present, just under 85% being singletons, with the ten largest covering around 6.5%. Material for sequencing was PBMCs or T cells enriched from blood (not recorded which). Receptors originate from a woman in her thirties or forties who had recovered from COVID-19.

The chain carries TRBV5-4 and TRBJ2-1; TRBD2 matches 11 bases. V was clipped by 9 bases and J by 5 bases; unmatched bases: 16. CDR3 length equals 17 residues. Germline CDR1 is SGHNT and CDR2 is YYREEE (reference sequence). As DNA, the CDR3 is TGTGCCAACTCCTTCTCTCTGGGGACTAGCGGTAACAATGAGCAGTTCTTC. Translating gives CANSFSLGTSGNNEQFF. The full variable domain, rest sourced from reference TRBV5-4 and TRBJ2-1, is ETGVTQSPTHLIKTRGQQVTLRCSSQSGHNTVSWYQQALGQGPQFIFQYYREEENGRGNFPPRFSGLQFPNYSSELNVNALELDDSALYLCANSFSLGTSGNNEQFFGPGTRLTVL.

The gene calls are TRBV9 and TRBJ2-1; TRBD2 matches 7 bases. The J segment lost 4 bases and the V segment lost 4 bases, leaving 11 bases of the junction unmatched. CDR1 and CDR2 from the germline V gene are SGDLS and YYNGEE. This CDR3 has 16 amino acids. CDR3 region: CASSQSGEVRYNEQFF. CDR3 DNA sequence: TGTGCCAGCAGCCAAAGCGGGGAGGTGCGGTACAATGAGCAGTTCTTC.

The rearrangement uses TRBV7-3 and TRBJ1-6; no clear D. The CDR3 has 16 amino acids. V was cut by 1 base and J by 9 bases, with 16 bases left in between. CDR1 is SGHTA and CDR2 is FQGTGA in the germline V gene. The CDR3 reads CASSLRRPTAGSPLHF. The CDR3 DNA is TGTGCCAGCAGCTTAAGGCGACCTACCGCGGGTTCACCCCTCCACTTT.

The rearrangement links TRBV5-4 to TRBJ1-6; D gene uncertain. Germline V gene data show CDR1 as SGHNT and CDR2 as YYREEE (reference sequence). Trimming stripped 4 bases from V and 8 bases from J, with 10 bases between. This CDR3 has 13 amino acids. As DNA, the CDR3 is TGTGCCAGCAGCCCCGACACCGATTCACCCCTCCACTTT. It translates to CASSPDTDSPLHF.

The chain is built from TRBV27 and TRBJ2-2; TRBD1 aligns across 7 bases. Losses at the gene ends were 5 bases for V and 0 bases for J; bases not matched to a gene: 15. Germline V CDR1 and CDR2: MNHEY, SMNVEV (reference sequence). This CDR3 is built from 19 residues. DNA of the CDR3: TGTGCCAGCAGTCGTTACACCCCAAGACAGGGACCGAACACCGGGGAGCTGTTTTTT. This translates into CASSRYTPRQGPNTGELFF.

This clone was detected many times. V gene TRBV6-5 combines with J gene TRBJ2-3, with TRBD1 matching 10 bases. V lost 0 bases and J lost 4; bases outside the gene matches: 1. This CDR3 has 15 residues. Germline values: CDR1 MNHEY, CDR2 SVGAGI. In DNA form, the CDR3 reads TGTGCCAGCAGTTACTCGACAGGGGGCGCAGATACGCAGTATTTT. Its protein product is CASSYSTGGADTQYF.

The V and J genes are TRBV19 and TRBJ1-2, with TRBD1 as a possible D gene (6 bases). This CDR3 is 17 amino acids long. Germline assignment: CDR1 LNHDA and CDR2 SQIVND (reference sequence). V lost 3 bases and J lost 8, with 25 bases in between. CDR3 DNA: TGTGCCAGTAGTATTCGAGCCTCCAGGGGTTATGGAACAGGCTACACCTTC. It encodes CASSIRASRGYGTGYTF.

V gene TRBV7-6 combines with J gene TRBJ2-2; no firm D call. The CDR3 has 12 residues. V dropped 4 bases and J dropped 4 bases, with 4 bases sitting between them. From germline, CDR1 is SGHVS and CDR2 FNYEAQ. For the CDR3, the DNA is TGTGCCAGCAGCTACAGCACCGGGGAGCTGTTTTTT. Translating gives CASSYSTGELFF. The complete variable domain, with remaining parts taken from reference TRBV7-6 and TRBJ2-2, reads GAGVSQSPRYKVTKRGQDVALRCDPISGHVSLYWYRQALGQGPEFLTYFNYEAQQDKSGLPNDRFSAERPEGSISTLTIQRTEQRDSAMYRCASSYSTGELFFGEGSRLTVL.

Here the CDR3 reads CASSLTGQGNAGYTF. CDR3 DNA sequence: TGCGCCAGCAGCTTGACGGGACAGGGGAACGCTGGCTACACCTTC. V gene TRBV5-1 combines with J gene TRBJ1-2; 10 bases fit TRBD1. The V gene's germline CDR1 is SGHRS and CDR2 YFSETQ. Trimming cost V 1 base and J 7 bases; bases outside gene matches: 7. The CDR3 loop spans 15 amino acids. The full variable domain, rest sourced from reference TRBV5-1 and TRBJ1-2, is KAGVTQTPRYLIKTRGQQVTLSCSPISGHRSVSWYQQTPGQGLQFLFEYFSETQRNKGNFPGRFSGRQFSNSRSEMNVSTLELGDSALYLCASSLTGQGNAGYTFGSGTRLTVV.

The chain joins TRBV10-3 to TRBJ2-5, with D perhaps matching TRBD2 (6 bases). CDR3 size: 14 residues. Trimming removed 4 bases at V and 9 bases at J, with 18 bases between. Germline values: CDR1 ENHRY, CDR2 SYGVKD. CDR3 in amino acids: CAISAGSQGGAQYF. CDR3 nucleotide sequence: TGTGCCATCAGTGCCGGGTCCCAGGGCGGGGCCCAGTACTTC.

The chain carries TRBV5-1 and TRBJ2-3, with 10 bases matching TRBD2. Germline CDR1 is SGHRS and CDR2 is YFSETQ. J was trimmed by 4 bases and V by 4 bases; bases with no gene match: 9. The CDR3 runs 16 residues. The CDR3: CASSPRAGGNADTQYF. The DNA for the CDR3 is TGCGCCAGCAGCCCACGAGCGGGGGGGAATGCAGATACGCAGTATTTT.

The gene calls are TRBV19 and TRBJ2-1, with 13 positions matching TRBD2. The CDR3 is made up of 15 amino acids. V was pared by 7 bases and J by 7 bases, with 7 bases of the junction left unmatched. Per the germline V gene, CDR1 is LNHDA and CDR2 is SQIVND (reference sequence). DNA of the CDR3: TGTGCCAGTATGGGCACTAGCGGGAGGGAGAATGAGCAGTTCTTC. Amino acid sequence: CASMGTSGRENEQFF.

The chain combines TRBV27 with TRBJ2-1, with TRBD2 matching over 13 bases. In germline, CDR1 is MNHEY, CDR2 SMNVEV (reference sequence). The CDR3 runs 16 residues. With 2 bases clipped from V and 15 bases from J, the junction kept 13 bases outside the gene matches. CDR3 sequence (DNA): TGTGCCAGCAGTTTAGCCCTTTATGCGACTAGCGGGAGGCTGTTCTTC. It encodes CASSLALYATSGRLFF.

V and J are TRBV7-9 and TRBJ2-2; 10 bases match TRBD2. Germline CDR1 is SEHNR and CDR2 is FQNEAQ (reference sequence). After removal of 5 bases from V and 6 bases from J, the junction contained 9 bases not matched to a gene. CDR3 length: 16 amino acids. In nucleotides, the CDR3 is TGTGCCAGCAGCGCGCGTATAGCGGGGGGCGCCGGGGAGCTGTTTTTT. This sequence encodes CASSARIAGGAGELFF.

The chain has TRBV5-1 and TRBJ1-5, with 7 bases matching TRBD1. The CDR3 is made up of 14 amino acids. In germline, CDR1 is SGHRS, CDR2 YFSETQ. V was clipped by 0 bases and J by 7 bases; unmatched bases: 4. DNA for the CDR3: TGCGCCAGCAGCTTGGACAGGGGTGGACAGCCCCAGCATTTT. As protein: CASSLDRGGQPQHF.

This clone was seen more than once but under ten times. The CDR3 DNA is TGTGCCAGCAGTTCGACAGACCTAATCCTCTACGAGCAGTACTTC. It yields the protein CASSSTDLILYEQYF. The chain carries TRBV27 and TRBJ2-7, with a tentative D call TRBD1 (5 bases). Trimming removed 4 bases at V and 3 bases at J, with 16 bases between. Germline V gene data show CDR1 as MNHEY and CDR2 as SMNVEV (reference sequence). The CDR3 contains 15 residues.

The CDR3 DNA sequence: TGCGCCAGCAGTTGGACTAGCAAAGCAGATACGCAGTATTTT. Translated, it gives CASSWTSKADTQYF. This chain joins TRBV10-2 and TRBJ2-3; 8 bases fit TRBD2. The CDR3 has 14 amino acids. Germline V gene sequence: CDR1 WSHSY, CDR2 SAAADI. The junction had 5 bases not matched to a gene; V was cut back by 5 bases and J by 4 bases.

This chain links TRBV7-9 with TRBJ2-1; 9 nucleotides match TRBD2. CDR1 and CDR2 (germline): SEHNR, FQNEAQ (reference sequence). J was trimmed by 3 bases and V by 2 bases; bases with no gene match: 5. This CDR3 region has 16 residues. CDR3 loop: CASSLFSGGFYNEQFF. The CDR3 nucleotides are TGTGCCAGCAGCTTATTTAGCGGGGGCTTCTACAATGAGCAGTTCTTC.

This clone was counted once. The V gene is TRBV2, the J gene TRBJ2-2, with a tentative D call TRBD1 (5 bases). V lost 8 bases to trimming and J lost 8 bases, with 15 bases between them. Germline assignment: CDR1 SNHLY and CDR2 FYNNEI. CDR3 length: 13 residues. Here the CDR3 reads CASSAGPTGELFF. CDR3 DNA: TGTGCCAGCTCGGCAGGGCCAACGGGGGAGCTGTTTTTT. The variable domain in full, completed from reference TRBV2 and TRBJ2-2, reads EPEVTQTPSHQVTQMGQEVILRCVPISNHLYFYWYRQILGQKVEFLVSFYNNEISEKSEIFDDQFSVERPDGSNFTLKIRSTKLEDSAMYFCASSAGPTGELFFGEGSRLTVL.

This sequence joins TRBV11-2 and TRBJ2-2, with D possibly TRBD2 on 6 matching bases. CDR3 size: 17 residues. V gave up 2 bases and J gave up 3 bases, with 16 bases separating them. Germline V gene lookup returns CDR1 SGHAT and CDR2 FQNNGV. CDR3 amino acids: CASSLIVGGVYTGELFF. The CDR3, as DNA: TGTGCCAGCAGCTTAATCGTCGGAGGGGTATACACCGGGGAGCTGTTTTTT.

CDR3 region: CASSPLADEPYNEQFF. The DNA of the CDR3 is TGTGCCAGCAGCCCACTAGCGGACGAGCCATACAATGAGCAGTTCTTC. This chain links TRBV7-9 with TRBJ2-1; 8 nucleotides line up with TRBD2. CDR1 SEHNR and CDR2 FQNEAQ come from the germline V gene (reference sequence). The CDR3 runs to 16 residues. V trimming: 5 bases; J trimming: 4 bases; junction bases outside the gene matches: 10. Full variable domain (rest looked up from reference TRBV7-9 and TRBJ2-1): DTGVSQNPRHKITKRGQNVTFRCDPISEHNRLYWYRQTLGQGPEFLTYFQNEAQLEKSRLLSDRFSAERPKGSFSTLEIQRTEQGDSAMYLCASSPLADEPYNEQFFGPGTRLTVL.

The chain links TRBV5-1 to TRBJ1-2; D not resolved. This CDR3 has 18 residues. From germline, CDR1 is SGHRS and CDR2 YFSETQ. V shed 1 base and J shed 5 bases, with 24 bases lying between them. CDR3 in DNA: TGCGCCAGCAGCTTGCGTTTAGGCCCCGTGAACGCGGATTATGGCTACACCTTC. This gives the protein CASSLRLGPVNADYGYTF.

V usage is TRBV30 and J usage is TRBJ2-1, with D maybe TRBD2 (7 bases). The CDR3 length is 15 residues. Germline assignment: CDR1 GTSNPN and CDR2 SVGIG (reference sequence). V was cut by 2 bases and J by 7 bases, with 18 bases left in between. The CDR3 is CAWSIKGGARNEQFF. The CDR3 bases are TGTGCCTGGAGTATCAAGGGGGGGGCGAGGAATGAGCAGTTCTTC.

The chain is built from TRBV11-2 and TRBJ1-1; D not certain. CDR3 length: 16 amino acids. V lost 5 bases, J lost 5 bases, and 21 bases lay in between. Germline loops: CDR1 SGHAT, CDR2 FQNNGV. The CDR3 DNA reads as TGTGCCAGCAGCATGGACCCCGGACGGGCGGGGACTGAAGCTTTCTTT. Amino acid sequence: CASSMDPGRAGTEAFF.

This chain links TRBV28 with TRBJ2-7, with a possible D match to TRBD2 (5 bases). V shed 6 bases and J shed 6 bases, with 6 bases lying between them. This CDR3 comprises 10 residues. Germline assignment: CDR1 MDHEN and CDR2 SYDVKM. DNA for the CDR3: TGTGCCAGCAGGGCGGGCGAGCAGTACTTC. It encodes CASRAGEQYF.

V usage is TRBV19 and J usage is TRBJ1-2, with TRBD1 matching over 10 bases. The germline gives CDR1 LNHDA, CDR2 SQIVND (reference sequence). The ends lost 0 bases at V and 2 bases at J; junction bases unmatched: 9. The CDR3 is 18 residues long. In DNA form, the CDR3 reads TGTGCCAGTAGTATAGAAGGGGACAGGGGCCAAGCCAACTATGGCTACACCTTC. As protein: CASSIEGDRGQANYGYTF.

The rearrangement joins TRBV2 to TRBJ1-1; perhaps TRBD1 as D (6 bases). Trimming cost V 2 bases and J 0 bases, with 19 bases left between them. Germline V gives CDR1 SNHLY, CDR2 FYNNEI. This CDR3 is built from 18 residues. The CDR3 is CASSEPKDSELLNTEAFF. The CDR3 bases are TGTGCCAGCAGTGAACCCAAGGACAGCGAATTATTGAACACTGAAGCTTTCTTT.

The chain employs TRBV11-2 and TRBJ1-6; 7 nucleotides line up with TRBD1. The CDR3 contains 18 residues. The V gene end was trimmed by 4 bases and the J gene end by 0 bases; junction bases not matched to a gene: 9. The germline gives CDR1 SGHAT, CDR2 FQNNGV. Here the CDR3 reads CASSSRDRVSSYNSPLHF. The CDR3 DNA reads TGTGCCAGCAGCTCAAGAGACAGGGTGAGCTCCTATAATTCACCCCTCCACTTT.

The V and J genes are TRBV19 and TRBJ2-1, with D tentatively TRBD1 (7 bases). V lost 3 bases to trimming and J lost 0 bases, with 18 bases between them. CDR1 is LNHDA and CDR2 is SQIVND in the germline V gene (reference sequence). This CDR3 is 18 amino acids long. The CDR3 is CASSIQGGGLSSYNEQFF. Written as DNA, the CDR3 is TGTGCCAGTAGTATTCAGGGGGGAGGCCTTAGCTCCTACAATGAGCAGTTCTTC. The full variable domain, its missing parts supplied by reference TRBV19 and TRBJ2-1, is DGGITQSPKYLFRKEGQNVTLSCEQNLNHDAMYWYRQDPGQGLRLIYYSQIVNDFQKGDIAEGYSVSREKKESFPLTVTSAQKNPTAFYLCASSIQGGGLSSYNEQFFGPGTRLTVL.

The chain recombines TRBV5-1 with TRBJ1-2; 7 bases match TRBD1. This CDR3 spans 16 amino acids. Germline CDR1 and CDR2: SGHRS and YFSETQ. V gave up 4 bases and J gave up 4 bases; unmatched junction bases: 13. The CDR3 is CASSPGDRAGIYGYTF. For the CDR3, the DNA is TGCGCCAGCAGCCCCGGTGACAGGGCTGGTATCTATGGCTACACCTTC.